The clone carrying this T cell receptor (beta chain) was seen only a few times. Its specificity is unknown. This sample stems from a study of identical twins. Study-wide points: Interpretation of the results relied on cross-sectional statistical analysis and not on following the same donors. Out-of-frame alpha sequences shared by twins were enriched for low generation probability.

The CDR3 consists of 15 residues. The germline CDR1 and CDR2 sequences are MNHNS and SASEGT. The trim removed 7 bases at V and 9 bases at J, leaving 10 bases unmatched. Unique molecular identifiers were present on cDNA, and template switching added a universal primer site. TCRdb recomputed calls from the 5' RACE reads with MiXCR, one row per CDR3 protein. The table includes about 530,000 distinct CDR3 sequences, roughly 15% detected once. This sample also appeared in a second study, on yellow fever vaccine responses in identical twins.

This sequence was found in a woman aged 18-29 years in good health. The J gene is TRBJ1-6, the V gene TRBV6-1; 9 positions match TRBD1. Sequences were obtained from CD4+ T cells sorted from blood. The CDR3 is CASKGQGSSSSPLHF. In nucleotides, the CDR3 is TGTGCCAGCAAAGGACAGGGGTCTTCCTCTTCACCCCTCCACTTT.